In this sample, the clone carrying this T cell receptor beta chain turned up a few times. Its specificity is unknown. CDR3 length: 15 amino acids. CDR1 is MNHNS and CDR2 is SASEGT in the germline V gene. V lost 4 bases and J 1 base, leaving 13 bases between the germline ends. The authors reverse transcribed all of the isolated RNA, so sequencing captured expressed TCRB transcripts. TCRdb's copy holds only in-frame clones and misses some; the assay was immunoSEQ multiplex PCR. The top ten hold nearly 0.04% of the sample, which has 600,000 or so clones, over 11% seen once. This entry comes from a study of beta chain features in type 1 diabetes. Study-wide results and limits: Among all four CD4+ subsets, Type 1 diabetes patients had TCRB CDR3s that were moderately but significantly shorter. Patients showed naive, central memory and Treg TCRB repertoires that appeared more similar than those of healthy donors. Junctions at VDJ sites from type 1 diabetes patients had fewer insertions and more deletions.

The clonotype comes from a young man with type 1 diabetes. The gene calls are TRBV6-1 and TRBJ2-5; a possible D gene is TRBD1 (5 bases). Sequenced sample: naive CD4+ T cells from blood. DNA of the CDR3: TGTGCCAGCAGTGGCACAGGATCCATCCAAGAGACCCAGTACTTC. This sequence encodes CASSGTGSIQETQYF.